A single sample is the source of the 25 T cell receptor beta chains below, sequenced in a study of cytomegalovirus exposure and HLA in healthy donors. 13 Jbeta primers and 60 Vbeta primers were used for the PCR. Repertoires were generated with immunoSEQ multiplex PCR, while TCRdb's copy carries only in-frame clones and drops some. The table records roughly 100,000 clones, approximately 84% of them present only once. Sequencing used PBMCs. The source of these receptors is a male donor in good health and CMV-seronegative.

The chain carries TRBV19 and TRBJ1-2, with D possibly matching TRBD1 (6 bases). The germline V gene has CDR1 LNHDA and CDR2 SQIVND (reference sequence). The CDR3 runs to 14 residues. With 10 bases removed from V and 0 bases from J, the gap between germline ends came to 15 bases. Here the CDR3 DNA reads TGTGCCACCAAACCGGGACAAGCTAACTATGGCTACACCTTC. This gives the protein CATKPGQANYGYTF.

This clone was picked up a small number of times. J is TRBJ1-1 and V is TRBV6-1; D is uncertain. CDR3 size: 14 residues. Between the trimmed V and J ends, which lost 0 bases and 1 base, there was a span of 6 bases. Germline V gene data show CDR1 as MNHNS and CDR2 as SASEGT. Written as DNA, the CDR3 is TGTGCCAGCAGTGAAGCGCGGTGGAACACTGAAGCTTTCTTT. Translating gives CASSEARWNTEAFF.

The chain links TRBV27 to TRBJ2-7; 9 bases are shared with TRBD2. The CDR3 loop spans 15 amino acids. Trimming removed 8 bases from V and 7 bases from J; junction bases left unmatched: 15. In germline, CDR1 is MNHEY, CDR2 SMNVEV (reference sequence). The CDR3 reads CASDGTSRVVWEQYF. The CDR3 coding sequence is TGTGCCAGCGACGGGACTAGCCGAGTGGTTTGGGAGCAGTACTTC.

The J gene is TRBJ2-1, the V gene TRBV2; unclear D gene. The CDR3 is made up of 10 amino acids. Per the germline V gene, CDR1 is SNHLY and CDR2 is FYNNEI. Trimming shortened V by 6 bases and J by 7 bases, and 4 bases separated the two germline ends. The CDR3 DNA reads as TGTGCCAGCAGGAGGAATGAGCAGTTCTTC. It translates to CASRRNEQFF.

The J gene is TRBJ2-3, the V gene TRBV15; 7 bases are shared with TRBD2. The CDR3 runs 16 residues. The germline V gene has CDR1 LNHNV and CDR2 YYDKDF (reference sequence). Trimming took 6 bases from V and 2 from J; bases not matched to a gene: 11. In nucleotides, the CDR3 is TGTGCCACCAGGCCTGAGGGGCGGGAGCTCACAGATACGCAGTATTTT. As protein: CATRPEGRELTDTQYF.

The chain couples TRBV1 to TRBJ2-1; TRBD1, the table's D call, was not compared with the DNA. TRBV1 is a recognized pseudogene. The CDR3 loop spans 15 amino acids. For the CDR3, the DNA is TGCACCAGCAGCCACCCTAAAGATGGGGCCAATGAGCAGTTCTTC. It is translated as CTSSHPKDGANEQFF.

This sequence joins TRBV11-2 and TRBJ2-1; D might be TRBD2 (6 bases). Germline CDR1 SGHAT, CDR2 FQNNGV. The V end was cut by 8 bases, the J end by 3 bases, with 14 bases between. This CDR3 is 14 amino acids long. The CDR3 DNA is TGTGCCAGCTCGGGGGAGACTTACTACAATGAGCAGTTCTTC. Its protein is CASSGETYYNEQFF.

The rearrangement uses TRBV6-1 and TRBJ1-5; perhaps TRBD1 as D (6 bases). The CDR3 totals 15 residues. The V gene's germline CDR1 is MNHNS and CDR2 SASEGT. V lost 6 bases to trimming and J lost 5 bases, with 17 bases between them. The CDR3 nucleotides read TGTGCCAGCAGCGGCAGGACAGACTTAGATCAGCCCCAGCATTTT. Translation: CASSGRTDLDQPQHF.

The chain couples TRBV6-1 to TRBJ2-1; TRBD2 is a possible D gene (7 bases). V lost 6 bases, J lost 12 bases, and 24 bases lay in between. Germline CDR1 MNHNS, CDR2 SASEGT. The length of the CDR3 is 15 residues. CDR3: CASSFKGEGSGAQFF. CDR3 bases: TGTGCCAGCAGCTTCAAGGGGGAGGGTTCGGGGGCGCAGTTCTTC.

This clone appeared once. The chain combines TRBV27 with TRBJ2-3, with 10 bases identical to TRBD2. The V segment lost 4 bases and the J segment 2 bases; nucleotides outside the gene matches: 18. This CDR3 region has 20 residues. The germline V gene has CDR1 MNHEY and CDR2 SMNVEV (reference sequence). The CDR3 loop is CASSSSGGRPGDRDTDTQYF. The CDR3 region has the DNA TGTGCCAGCAGTTCTAGCGGGGGCCGACCGGGAGACCGAGACACAGATACGCAGTATTTT.

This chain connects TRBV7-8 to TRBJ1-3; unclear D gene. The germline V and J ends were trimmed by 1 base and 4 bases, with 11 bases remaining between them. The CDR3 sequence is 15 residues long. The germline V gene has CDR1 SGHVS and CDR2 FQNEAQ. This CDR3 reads CASSLDRPTGNTIYF. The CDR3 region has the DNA TGTGCCAGCAGCTTAGACAGACCGACCGGAAACACCATATATTTT.

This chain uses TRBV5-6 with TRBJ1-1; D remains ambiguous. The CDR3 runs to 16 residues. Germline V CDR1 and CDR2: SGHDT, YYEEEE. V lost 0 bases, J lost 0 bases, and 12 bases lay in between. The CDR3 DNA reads TGTGCCAGCAGCTTGGCCCAGGCACCCCTGAACACTGAAGCTTTCTTT. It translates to CASSLAQAPLNTEAFF.

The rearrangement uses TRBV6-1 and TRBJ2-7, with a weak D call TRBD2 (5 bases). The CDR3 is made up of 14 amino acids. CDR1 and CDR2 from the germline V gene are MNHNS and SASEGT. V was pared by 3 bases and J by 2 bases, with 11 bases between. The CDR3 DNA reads TGTGCCAGCAGTGACCGGGATTCAACCTACGAGCAGTACTTC. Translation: CASSDRDSTYEQYF.

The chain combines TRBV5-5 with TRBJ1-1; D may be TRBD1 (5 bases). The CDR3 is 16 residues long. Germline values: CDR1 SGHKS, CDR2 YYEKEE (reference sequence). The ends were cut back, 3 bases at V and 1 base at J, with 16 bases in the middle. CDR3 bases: TGTGCCAGCAGCTCCCGGACACGACAGAGGAACACTGAAGCTTTCTTT. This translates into CASSSRTRQRNTEAFF.

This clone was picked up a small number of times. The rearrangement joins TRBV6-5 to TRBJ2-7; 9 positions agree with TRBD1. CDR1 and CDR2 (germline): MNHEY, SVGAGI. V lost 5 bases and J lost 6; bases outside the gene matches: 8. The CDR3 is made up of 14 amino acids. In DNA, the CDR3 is TGTGCCAGCAGTGTGGGACAGGGATTTGGCGAGCAGTACTTC. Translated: CASSVGQGFGEQYF.

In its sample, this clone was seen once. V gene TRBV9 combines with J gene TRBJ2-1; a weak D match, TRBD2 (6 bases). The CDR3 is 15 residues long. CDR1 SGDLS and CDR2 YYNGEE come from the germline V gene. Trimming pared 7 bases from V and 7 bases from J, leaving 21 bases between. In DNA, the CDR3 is TGTGCCAGCTCCAGCTCGGGTTGGGCGGGGAATGAGCAGTTCTTC. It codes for CASSSSGWAGNEQFF.

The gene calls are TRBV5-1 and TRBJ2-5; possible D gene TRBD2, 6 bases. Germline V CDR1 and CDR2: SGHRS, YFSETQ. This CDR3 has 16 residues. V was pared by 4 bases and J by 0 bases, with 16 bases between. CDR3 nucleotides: TGCGCCAGCAGCATGGGGCGCGGGGTGGACCAAGAGACCCAGTACTTC. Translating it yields CASSMGRGVDQETQYF.

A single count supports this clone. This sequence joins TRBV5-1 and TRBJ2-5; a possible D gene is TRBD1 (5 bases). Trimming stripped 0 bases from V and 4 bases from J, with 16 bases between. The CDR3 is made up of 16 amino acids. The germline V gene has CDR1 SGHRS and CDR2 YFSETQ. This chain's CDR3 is CASSLEGGTQGETQYF. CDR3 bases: TGCGCCAGCAGCTTGGAGGGCGGCACCCAGGGAGAGACCCAGTACTTC.

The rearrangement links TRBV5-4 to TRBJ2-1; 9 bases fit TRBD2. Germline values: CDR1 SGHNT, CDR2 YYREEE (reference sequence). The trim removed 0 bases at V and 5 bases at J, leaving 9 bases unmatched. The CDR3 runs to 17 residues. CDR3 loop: CASSLGGSSGIHNEQFF. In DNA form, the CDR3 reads TGTGCCAGCAGCTTGGGGGGCTCTAGCGGGATCCACAATGAGCAGTTCTTC.

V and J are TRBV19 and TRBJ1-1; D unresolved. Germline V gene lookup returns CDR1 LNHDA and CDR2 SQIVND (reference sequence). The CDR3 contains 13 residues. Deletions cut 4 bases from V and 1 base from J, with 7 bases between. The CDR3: CASSTPENTEAFF. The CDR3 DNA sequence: TGTGCCAGTAGTACACCAGAGAACACTGAAGCTTTCTTT. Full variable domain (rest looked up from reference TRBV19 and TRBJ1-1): DGGITQSPKYLFRKEGQNVTLSCEQNLNHDAMYWYRQDPGQGLRLIYYSQIVNDFQKGDIAEGYSVSREKKESFPLTVTSAQKNPTAFYLCASSTPENTEAFFGQGTRLTVV.

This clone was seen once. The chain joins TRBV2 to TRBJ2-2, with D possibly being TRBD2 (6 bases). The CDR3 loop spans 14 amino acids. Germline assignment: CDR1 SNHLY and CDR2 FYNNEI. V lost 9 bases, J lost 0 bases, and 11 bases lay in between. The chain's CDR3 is CARGGGPNTGELFF. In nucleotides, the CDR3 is TGTGCCAGGGGAGGCGGACCGAACACCGGGGAGCTGTTTTTT. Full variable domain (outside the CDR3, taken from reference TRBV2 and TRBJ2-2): EPEVTQTPSHQVTQMGQEVILRCVPISNHLYFYWYRQILGQKVEFLVSFYNNEISEKSEIFDDQFSVERPDGSNFTLKIRSTKLEDSAMYFCARGGGPNTGELFFGEGSRLTVL.

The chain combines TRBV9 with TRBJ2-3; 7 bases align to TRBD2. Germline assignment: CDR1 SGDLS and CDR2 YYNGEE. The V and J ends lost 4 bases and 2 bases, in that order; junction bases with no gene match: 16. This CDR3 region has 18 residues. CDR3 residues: CASSPNRGVASSTDTQYF. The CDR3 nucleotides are TGTGCCAGCAGCCCAAATCGGGGGGTGGCTAGCTCCACAGATACGCAGTATTTT.

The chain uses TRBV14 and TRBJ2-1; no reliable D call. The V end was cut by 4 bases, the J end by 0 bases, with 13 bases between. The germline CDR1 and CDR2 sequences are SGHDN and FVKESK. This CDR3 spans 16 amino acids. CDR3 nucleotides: TGTGCCAGCAGCCGATTAGAGGAGAGCTCCTACAATGAGCAGTTCTTC. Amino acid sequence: CASSRLEESSYNEQFF.

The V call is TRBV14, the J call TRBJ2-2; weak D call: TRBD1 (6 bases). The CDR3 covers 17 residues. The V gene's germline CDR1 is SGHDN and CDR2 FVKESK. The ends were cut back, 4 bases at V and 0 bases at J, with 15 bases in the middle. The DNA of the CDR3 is TGTGCCAGCAGCCTCCAACCGGGACATTCGAACACCGGGGAGCTGTTTTTT. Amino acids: CASSLQPGHSNTGELFF.

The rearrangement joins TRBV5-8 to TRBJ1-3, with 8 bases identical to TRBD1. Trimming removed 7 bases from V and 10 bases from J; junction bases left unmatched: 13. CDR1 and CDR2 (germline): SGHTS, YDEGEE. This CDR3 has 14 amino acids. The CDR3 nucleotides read TGTGCCAGCGCCGATGCAGGGGGCTCCGGAACCATATATTTT. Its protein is CASADAGGSGTIYF.